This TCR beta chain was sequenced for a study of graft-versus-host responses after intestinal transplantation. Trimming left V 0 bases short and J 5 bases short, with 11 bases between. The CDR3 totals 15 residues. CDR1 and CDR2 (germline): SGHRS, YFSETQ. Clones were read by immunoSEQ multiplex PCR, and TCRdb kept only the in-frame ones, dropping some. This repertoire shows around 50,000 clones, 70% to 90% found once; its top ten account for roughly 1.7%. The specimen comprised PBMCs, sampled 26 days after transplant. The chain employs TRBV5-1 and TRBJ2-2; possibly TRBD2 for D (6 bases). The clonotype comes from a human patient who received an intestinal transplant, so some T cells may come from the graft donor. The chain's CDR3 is CASSLAGVITGELFF. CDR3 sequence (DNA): TGCGCCAGCAGCTTGGCGGGGGTGATTACCGGGGAGCTGTTTTTT.